Below are 31 T cell receptor beta chains sequenced from a single sample in a study of cytomegalovirus exposure and HLA in healthy donors. Clones were read by immunoSEQ multiplex PCR, and TCRdb kept only the in-frame ones, dropping some. Here the sample spans under 300,000 clones, around 86% being singletons. The sequenced sample was PBMCs. These receptors originate from a woman younger than 35 in good health and CMV-seronegative.

This clone has only a few counts. At one boundary the junction diverges from the germline segment, which might be a read error. The chain combines TRBV7-9 with TRBJ2-1; TRBD2 is a possible D gene (5 bases). The CDR3 covers 11 residues. Germline CDR1 SEHNR, CDR2 FQNEAQ (reference sequence). The CDR3 DNA reads as TGTGCCAGCAGCCAGGACTGGGCAGTGGTCTTC. Amino acids: CASSQDWAVVF.

In its sample, this clone was seen once. This chain joins TRBV7-2 and TRBJ2-1; TRBD2 is a possible D gene (6 bases). This CDR3 contains 17 residues. Germline-derived CDR1 and CDR2 are SGHTA and FQGNSA. V was trimmed by 2 bases and J by 4 bases, leaving 18 bases between them. CDR3 residues: CASSLLGGVDRYNEQFF. In DNA, the CDR3 is TGTGCCAGCAGCTTATTAGGAGGGGTGGATCGGTACAATGAGCAGTTCTTC.

This chain uses TRBV7-9 with TRBJ2-3, with D possibly matching TRBD2 (7 bases). The CDR3 contains 17 residues. The germline CDR1 and CDR2 sequences are SEHNR and FQNEAQ (reference sequence). V was shortened by 4 bases and J by 2 bases, with 19 bases between the two germline ends. CDR3 nucleotides: TGTGCCAGCAGCTGGGGAAGGGGAGGGGGTCCCACAGATACGCAGTATTTT. Translated: CASSWGRGGGPTDTQYF.

J is TRBJ2-7 and V is TRBV7-9; 10 bases fit TRBD2. CDR3 size: 17 residues. CDR1 SEHNR and CDR2 FQNEAQ come from the germline V gene (reference sequence). V shed 1 base, J shed 2 bases, and the junction held 8 bases outside the gene matches. In nucleotides, the CDR3 is TGTGCCAGCAGCTTAGGTCTAGCGGGAGAGTGGCCCTACGAGCAGTACTTC. Translating gives CASSLGLAGEWPYEQYF.

The chain joins TRBV13 to TRBJ2-1; D gene ambiguous. Germline CDR1 is PRHDT and CDR2 is FYEKMQ (reference sequence). Deletions cut 5 bases from V and 6 bases from J, with 5 bases between. The CDR3 runs to 11 residues. The CDR3 bases are TGTGCCAGCAGCGACACCAATGAGCAGTTCTTC. Protein product: CASSDTNEQFF.

This clone has only a few counts. This chain uses TRBV10-1 with TRBJ1-1; D remains ambiguous. There are 12 residues in the CDR3. Trimming took 3 bases from V and 8 from J, leaving 10 bases between them. Germline V gene sequence: CDR1 WNHNN, CDR2 SYGVQD (reference sequence). CDR3 region: CASSDASGEAFF. CDR3 DNA sequence: TGCGCCAGCAGTGACGCCAGCGGCGAAGCTTTCTTT.

This chain connects TRBV7-9 to TRBJ2-7, with TRBD2 identical over 7 bases. The germline V gene has CDR1 SEHNR and CDR2 FQNEAQ (reference sequence). The CDR3 totals 14 residues. V dropped 1 base and J dropped 3; count of bases not matched to a gene: 3. The CDR3 nucleotides are TGTGCCAGCAGCTTAGGGGGAGGGATCTACGAGCAGTACTTC. As protein: CASSLGGGIYEQYF.

The chain uses TRBV6-5 and TRBJ2-1, with 9 bases fitting TRBD2. In germline, CDR1 is MNHEY, CDR2 SVGAGI. This CDR3 has 15 amino acids. V gave up 5 bases and J gave up 9 bases; unmatched junction bases: 11. The CDR3: CASSPLAGNRGEQFF. CDR3 nucleotides: TGTGCCAGCAGTCCCCTAGCGGGAAATCGAGGTGAGCAGTTCTTC.

This rearrangement joins TRBV5-1 to TRBJ2-7; 9 positions agree with TRBD1. This CDR3 spans 16 amino acids. V trimming: 4 bases; J trimming: 2 bases; junction bases outside the gene matches: 10. From germline, CDR1 is SGHRS and CDR2 YFSETQ. Here the CDR3 reads CASSRWGQGPTYEQYF. CDR3 bases: TGCGCCAGCAGCCGCTGGGGACAGGGCCCGACCTACGAGCAGTACTTC. Full variable domain (outside the CDR3, taken from reference TRBV5-1 and TRBJ2-7): KAGVTQTPRYLIKTRGQQVTLSCSPISGHRSVSWYQQTPGQGLQFLFEYFSETQRNKGNFPGRFSGRQFSNSRSEMNVSTLELGDSALYLCASSRWGQGPTYEQYFGPGTRLTVT.

The chain carries TRBV11-2 and TRBJ1-5; D remains unclear. The CDR3 loop spans 13 amino acids. The V end was cut by 0 bases, the J end by 6 bases, with 6 bases between. Germline V gives CDR1 SGHAT, CDR2 FQNNGV. CDR3 in amino acids: CASSLDFRQPQHF. The CDR3 DNA reads TGTGCCAGCAGCTTAGACTTCCGTCAGCCCCAGCATTTT.

The V gene is TRBV5-1, the J gene TRBJ2-7, with 8 bases that match TRBD1. CDR3 length: 15 residues. Germline loops: CDR1 SGHRS, CDR2 YFSETQ. The J segment lost 1 base and the V segment lost 4 bases, leaving 7 bases of the junction unmatched. CDR3 in amino acids: CASSPQGQASYEQYF. The CDR3 DNA reads as TGCGCCAGCAGCCCTCAGGGACAGGCGTCCTACGAGCAGTACTTC.

The chain uses TRBV5-1 and TRBJ1-1; no firm D call. Trimming removed 0 bases from V and 5 bases from J, with 8 bases in between. CDR1 is SGHRS, CDR2 YFSETQ, per germline. The CDR3 length is 13 residues. The CDR3 DNA is TGCGCCAGCAGCTTGGTTGCGGGAACTGAAGCTTTCTTT. Protein sequence: CASSLVAGTEAFF.

Written as DNA, the CDR3 is TGTGCCAGCAGCGAGCTCAGGGGGAGCTATGGCTACACCTTC. This codes for CASSELRGSYGYTF. The gene calls are TRBV7-9 and TRBJ1-2; TRBD1 agrees at 7 bases. The V gene's germline CDR1 is SEHNR and CDR2 FQNEAQ (reference sequence). Trimming took 5 bases from V and 4 from J; bases not matched to a gene: 7. CDR3 length: 14 amino acids.

This chain links TRBV28 with TRBJ2-7, with D tentatively TRBD2 (5 bases). The length of the CDR3 is 12 residues. The germline gives CDR1 MDHEN, CDR2 SYDVKM. Trimming pared 6 bases from V and 6 bases from J, leaving 12 bases between. The CDR3 bases are TGTGCCAGCAGACTGAGGGCGGGCGAGCAGTACTTC. Translated: CASRLRAGEQYF. Filled out from reference TRBV28 and TRBJ2-7, the complete variable domain reads DVKVTQSSRYLVKRTGEKVFLECVQDMDHENMFWYRQDPGLGLRLIYFSYDVKMKEKGDIPEGYSVSREKKERFSLILESASTNQTSMYLCASRLRAGEQYFGPGTRLTVT.

The chain combines TRBV9 with TRBJ2-1, with a tentative D call TRBD2 (6 bases). This CDR3 contains 15 residues. The V gene lost 4 bases and the J gene lost 8 bases, with 19 bases spanning the gap. Germline V gene lookup returns CDR1 SGDLS and CDR2 YYNGEE. The CDR3 region has the DNA TGTGCCAGCAGCCCCTGGGGAGGACTAACCGATGAGCAGTTCTTC. This sequence encodes CASSPWGGLTDEQFF.

The V gene is TRBV6-6, the J gene TRBJ2-7; TRBD2 is a possible D gene (5 bases). Trimming took off 0 bases at V and 6 bases at J, with 15 bases between the two ends. The CDR3 totals 15 residues. The germline V gene encodes CDR1 MNHNY and CDR2 SVGAGI (reference sequence). As DNA, the CDR3 is TGTGCCAGCAGTTACTCGACGCTACTAGAACGCGAGCAGTACTTC. Amino acids: CASSYSTLLEREQYF.

The gene calls are TRBV4-2 and TRBJ2-7, with 7 bases identical to TRBD1. From germline, CDR1 is LGHNA and CDR2 YNFKEQ. The CDR3 runs to 15 residues. J lost 4 bases, V lost 0 bases, and 6 bases had no gene match. The CDR3 loop is CASSQDVGDRYEQYF. In DNA form, the CDR3 reads TGTGCCAGCAGCCAAGATGTCGGGGACAGATACGAGCAGTACTTC.

The rearrangement uses TRBV7-2 and TRBJ1-3; no firm D call. Germline loops: CDR1 SGHTA, CDR2 FQGNSA. The ends were cut back, 1 base at V and 0 bases at J, with 16 bases in the middle. The CDR3 spans 18 residues. The CDR3 coding sequence is TGTGCCAGCAGCTTAGGCGTCAACAGCCCGCTCTCTGGAAACACCATATATTTT. This codes for CASSLGVNSPLSGNTIYF.

This chain joins TRBV19 and TRBJ1-5; 7 bases map to TRBD1. Germline values: CDR1 LNHDA, CDR2 SQIVND (reference sequence). The CDR3 totals 15 residues. Trimming took 11 bases from V and 4 from J; bases not matched to a gene: 14. The CDR3 reads CAAHSGNRGNQPQHF. The CDR3 region has the DNA TGTGCCGCCCACAGCGGAAACAGGGGAAATCAGCCCCAGCATTTT. Supplemented by reference TRBV19 and TRBJ1-5, the full variable domain reads DGGITQSPKYLFRKEGQNVTLSCEQNLNHDAMYWYRQDPGQGLRLIYYSQIVNDFQKGDIAEGYSVSREKKESFPLTVTSAQKNPTAFYLCAAHSGNRGNQPQHFGDGTRLSIL.

This clone has ten or more counts. The chain links TRBV19 to TRBJ1-3; 7 nucleotides agree with TRBD1. Germline assignment: CDR1 LNHDA and CDR2 SQIVND (reference sequence). The CDR3 is 14 amino acids. V lost 6 bases, J lost 4 bases, and 6 bases stayed unmatched. CDR3 loop: CASRLRTGGNTIYF. CDR3 sequence (DNA): TGTGCCAGTAGGCTCCGGACAGGCGGAAACACCATATATTTT. Supplemented by reference TRBV19 and TRBJ1-3, the full variable domain reads DGGITQSPKYLFRKEGQNVTLSCEQNLNHDAMYWYRQDPGQGLRLIYYSQIVNDFQKGDIAEGYSVSREKKESFPLTVTSAQKNPTAFYLCASRLRTGGNTIYFGEGSWLTVV.

The genes are TRBV10-3 and TRBJ2-5, with 9 bases matching TRBD2. V dropped 4 bases and J dropped 12; count of bases not matched to a gene: 15. The CDR3 has 15 residues. CDR1 and CDR2 (germline): ENHRY, SYGVKD. For the CDR3, the DNA is TGTGCCATCAGTGTGGCGGGGACTAGCTACGGGGAGGAGTACTTC. This translates into CAISVAGTSYGEEYF.

The V gene is TRBV30, the J gene TRBJ2-5; TRBD1 might be the D (5 bases). The CDR3 runs 12 residues. The germline CDR1 and CDR2 sequences are GTSNPN and SVGIG (reference sequence). Trimming removed 4 bases at V and 5 bases at J, with 11 bases between. CDR3 sequence (DNA): TGTGCCTGGACCCCAGGGTACGAGACCCAGTACTTC. It codes for CAWTPGYETQYF.

The J gene is TRBJ2-7, the V gene TRBV6-5, with 9 bases lining up with TRBD1. There are 14 residues in the CDR3. The V gene's germline CDR1 is MNHEY and CDR2 SVGAGI. V gave up 10 bases and J gave up 5 bases; unmatched junction bases: 12. The DNA of the CDR3 is TGTGCCACCGCCCCCGGGACAGGGACCAACGAGCAGTACTTC. Translated: CATAPGTGTNEQYF.

J is TRBJ2-7 and V is TRBV28; 7 bases fit TRBD1. Losses at the gene ends were 8 bases for V and 3 bases for J; bases not matched to a gene: 4. The germline gives CDR1 MDHEN, CDR2 SYDVKM. The CDR3 has 12 amino acids. The CDR3: CASSGTVYEQYF. In DNA form, the CDR3 reads TGTGCCAGCTCCGGGACAGTCTACGAGCAGTACTTC.

This clone has a handful of counts. J is TRBJ2-7 and V is TRBV18; D is undetermined. The CDR3 is 12 residues long. Trimming removed 2 bases from V and 9 bases from J, with 11 bases in between. CDR1 is KGHSH, CDR2 LQKENI, per germline. DNA of the CDR3: TGTGCCAGCTCACCAGTGGCCTCGGGGCAGTACTTC. Translation: CASSPVASGQYF.

The V call is TRBV7-9, the J call TRBJ1-2; 7 bases fit TRBD1. V lost 3 bases to trimming and J lost 4 bases; unmatched junction nucleotides: 2. The CDR3 has 13 residues. CDR1 SEHNR and CDR2 FQNEAQ come from the germline V gene (reference sequence). The CDR3 protein is CASSFGQAYGYTF. The CDR3 DNA reads as TGTGCCAGCAGCTTCGGACAGGCCTATGGCTACACCTTC.

This clone has only one observation. CDR3: CASSSEFFQETQYF. CDR3 DNA: TGCGCCAGCAGCTCGGAGTTTTTCCAAGAGACCCAGTACTTC. The chain couples TRBV5-1 to TRBJ2-5; D ambiguous. Per the germline V gene, CDR1 is SGHRS and CDR2 is YFSETQ. This CDR3 is 14 amino acids long. Deletions cut 3 bases from V and 1 base from J, with 10 bases between.

The chain combines TRBV15 with TRBJ1-2, with TRBD1 matching over 10 bases. The ends lost 1 base at V and 11 bases at J; junction bases unmatched: 10. The CDR3 consists of 15 residues. Germline V lookup: CDR1 LNHNV, CDR2 YYDKDF (reference sequence). CDR3 nucleotides: TGTGCCACCAGCAGAGTTCCGGGACAGGGGAAAGGATACACCTTC. Protein sequence: CATSRVPGQGKGYTF.

The genes are TRBV6-5 and TRBJ2-4, with 8 bases fitting TRBD2. Germline V gene sequence: CDR1 MNHEY, CDR2 SVGAGI. The CDR3 runs to 14 residues. The J segment lost 6 bases and the V segment lost 6 bases, leaving 7 bases of the junction unmatched. The CDR3 protein is CASSDPGGGNIQYF. CDR3 bases: TGTGCCAGCAGCGACCCGGGGGGGGGAAACATTCAGTACTTC.

This chain links TRBV19 with TRBJ2-7, with D perhaps matching TRBD2 (7 bases). The V end was cut by 1 base, the J end by 9 bases, with 25 bases between. The CDR3 loop spans 17 amino acids. Germline V gene data show CDR1 as LNHDA and CDR2 as SQIVND (reference sequence). The CDR3 loop is CASSIVDSGPGRGRQYF. The DNA of the CDR3 is TGTGCCAGTAGTATAGTTGATAGCGGGCCCGGCCGGGGGCGGCAGTACTTC.

The V call is TRBV6-1, the J call TRBJ2-3, with 11 nucleotides matching TRBD1. The CDR3 contains 14 residues. Germline CDR1 is MNHNS and CDR2 is SASEGT. V shed 6 bases, J shed 6 bases, and the junction held 5 bases outside the gene matches. The CDR3: CASRWTGGEDTQYF. CDR3 DNA: TGTGCCAGCAGATGGACAGGGGGCGAGGATACGCAGTATTTT.